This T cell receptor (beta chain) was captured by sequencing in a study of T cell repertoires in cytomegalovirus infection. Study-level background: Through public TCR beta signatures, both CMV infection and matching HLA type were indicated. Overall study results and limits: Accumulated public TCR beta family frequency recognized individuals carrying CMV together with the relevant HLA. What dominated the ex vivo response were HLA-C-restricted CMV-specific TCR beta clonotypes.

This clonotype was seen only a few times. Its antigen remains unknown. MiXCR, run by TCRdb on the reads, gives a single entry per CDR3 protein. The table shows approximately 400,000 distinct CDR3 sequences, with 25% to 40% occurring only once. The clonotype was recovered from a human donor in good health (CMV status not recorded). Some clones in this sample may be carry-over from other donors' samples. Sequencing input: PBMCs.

CDR3 DNA: TGCGCCAGCAGCCAAGTGACGAACACCGGGGAGCTGTTTTTT. It codes for CASSQVTNTGELFF. V and J are TRBV4-1 and TRBJ2-2; D is ambiguous. V gave up 1 base and J gave up 0 bases, with 3 bases separating them. Germline-derived CDR1 and CDR2 are MGHRA and YSYEKL. The CDR3 is made up of 14 amino acids.